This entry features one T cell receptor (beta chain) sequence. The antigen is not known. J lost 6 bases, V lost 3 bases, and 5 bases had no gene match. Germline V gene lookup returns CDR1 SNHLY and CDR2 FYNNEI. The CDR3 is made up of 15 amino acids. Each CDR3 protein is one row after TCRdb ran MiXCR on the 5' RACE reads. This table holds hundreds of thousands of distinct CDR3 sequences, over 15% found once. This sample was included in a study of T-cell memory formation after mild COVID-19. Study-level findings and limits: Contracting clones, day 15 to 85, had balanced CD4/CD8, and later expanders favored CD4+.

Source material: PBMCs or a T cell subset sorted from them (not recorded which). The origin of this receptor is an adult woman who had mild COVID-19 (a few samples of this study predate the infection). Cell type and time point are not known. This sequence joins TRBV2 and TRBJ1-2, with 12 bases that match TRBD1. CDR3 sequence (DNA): TGTGCCAGCAGTGAGGGGACAGGGGGCCTCGATGGCTACACCTTC. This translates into CASSEGTGGLDGYTF.